This T cell receptor (beta chain) was retrieved from a study of molecular identifiers for immune sequencing clone quantification. This clonotype was seen ten or more times. TCRdb recomputed calls from the PCR reads with MiXCR, one row per CDR3 protein. The sample yields around 6,000 distinct CDR3 sequences, roughly 16% seen once. CDR1 SGHVS and CDR2 FQNEAQ come from the germline V gene. This CDR3 is built from 16 residues. V was shortened by 1 base and J by 0 bases, with 10 bases between the two germline ends. The V and J genes are TRBV7-8 and TRBJ2-1; the D is unclear. This receptor was obtained from a human donor in good health. Some libraries in this study had Jurkat cell RNA spiked in. The sample taken for sequencing was naive CD8+ T cells from blood, with Jurkat cell RNA spiked in. Specified subset: FACS-sorted CD8+CD4-CCR7+CD45RA+ naive T cells. This CDR3 reads CASSLVPPISYNEQFF. The DNA for the CDR3 is TGTGCCAGCAGCTTAGTCCCGCCTATCTCCTACAATGAGCAGTTCTTC.